Listed here are 27 T cell receptor beta chains from one sample, sequenced in a study of long-term antiretroviral therapy in people with HIV. Sequencing used immunoSEQ v3.0 at survey level. Produced via immunoSEQ multiplex PCR; TCRdb's table is partial and in-frame only. Of about 48,000 clones in the sample, about 80% are singletons; the top ten hold under 3%. The sequencing here drew on unsorted PBMCs, taken 0.8 years after starting antiretroviral therapy. These receptors all stem from a woman under 30 with HIV.

This chain links TRBV6-6 with TRBJ2-5; 10 nucleotides align to TRBD1. The germline CDR1 and CDR2 sequences are MNHNY and SVGAGI (reference sequence). The ends lost 6 bases at V and 5 bases at J; junction bases unmatched: 6. The CDR3 covers 14 residues. The DNA of the CDR3 is TGTGCCAGCAGGTCGGGACAGGGGATTGAGACCCAGTACTTC. Encoded protein: CASRSGQGIETQYF.

This clone was picked up one time. The chain uses TRBV5-4 and TRBJ1-2; 7 bases map to TRBD1. CDR3 length equals 14 residues. The germline CDR1 and CDR2 sequences are SGHNT and YYREEE (reference sequence). The trim removed 7 bases at V and 4 bases at J, leaving 10 bases unmatched. This chain's CDR3 is CASLDPGGAYGYTF. The CDR3 DNA is TGTGCCAGCCTCGACCCAGGGGGGGCCTATGGCTACACCTTC. Drawing the rest from reference TRBV5-4 and TRBJ1-2, the complete variable domain is ETGVTQSPTHLIKTRGQQVTLRCSSQSGHNTVSWYQQALGQGPQFIFQYYREEENGRGNFPPRFSGLQFPNYSSELNVNALELDDSALYLCASLDPGGAYGYTFGSGTRLTVV.

The chain joins TRBV7-3 to TRBJ2-1, with 8 bases identical to TRBD2. The ends lost 2 bases at V and 7 bases at J; junction bases unmatched: 10. The CDR3 length is 16 residues. The germline V gene has CDR1 SGHTA and CDR2 FQGTGA. The CDR3 DNA sequence: TGTGCCAGCAGCTTAGATTCGGGAGGGCCGCATAATGAGCAGTTCTTC. Translating gives CASSLDSGGPHNEQFF.

The rearrangement links TRBV11-2 to TRBJ1-2; TRBD1 is a possible D gene (6 bases). V was pared by 5 bases and J by 6 bases, with 13 bases between. CDR3 length: 13 amino acids. Germline CDR1 SGHAT, CDR2 FQNNGV. CDR3 DNA sequence: TGTGCCAGCAGCCGAACAGGGATCAATGGCTACACCTTC. Protein sequence: CASSRTGINGYTF.

This chain joins TRBV28 and TRBJ2-7, with 13 positions matching TRBD2. The CDR3 runs to 18 residues. J gave up 7 bases and V 7 bases, and 19 bases lay outside the gene matches. CDR1 and CDR2 (germline): MDHEN, SYDVKM. CDR3 nucleotide sequence: TGTGCCAGCACCCCCTCGTCCCACGGACTAGCGGGAGAGGAAGAGCAGTACTTC. Translation: CASTPSSHGLAGEEEQYF. The full variable domain, in which reference TRBV28 and TRBJ2-7 provide the parts outside the CDR3, is DVKVTQSSRYLVKRTGEKVFLECVQDMDHENMFWYRQDPGLGLRLIYFSYDVKMKEKGDIPEGYSVSREKKERFSLILESASTNQTSMYLCASTPSSHGLAGEEEQYFGPGTRLTVT.

V gene TRBV11-2 combines with J gene TRBJ2-1; possibly TRBD1 for D (7 bases). With 4 bases removed from V and 7 bases from J, the gap between germline ends came to 14 bases. In germline, CDR1 is SGHAT, CDR2 FQNNGV. The CDR3 runs to 14 residues. As DNA, the CDR3 is TGTGCCAGCAGCTCGAGACAGGGACTGAATGAGCAGTTCTTC. Translating it yields CASSSRQGLNEQFF.

This clone was counted between two and nine times. The chain carries TRBV7-2 and TRBJ2-5; 7 bases are shared with TRBD1. Trimming cost V 5 bases and J 4 bases; bases outside gene matches: 7. Germline CDR1 is SGHTA and CDR2 is FQGNSA. This CDR3 spans 14 amino acids. The CDR3 DNA is TGTGCCAGCAGCACAGGGGCGTTTCTAGAGACCCAGTACTTC. It codes for CASSTGAFLETQYF.

This chain joins TRBV7-2 and TRBJ2-7; 9 positions agree with TRBD1. The length of the CDR3 is 15 residues. V lost 5 bases to trimming and J lost 2 bases; unmatched junction nucleotides: 7. The germline gives CDR1 SGHTA, CDR2 FQGNSA. The CDR3 sequence: CASSVGQGGPYEQYF. The DNA for the CDR3 is TGTGCCAGCAGCGTGGGACAGGGCGGGCCCTACGAGCAGTACTTC.

The chain joins TRBV19 to TRBJ1-4, with 8 bases aligning to TRBD1. Germline-derived CDR1 and CDR2 are LNHDA and SQIVND (reference sequence). The CDR3 runs 16 residues. J was trimmed by 7 bases and V by 5 bases; bases with no gene match: 12. The CDR3 DNA reads as TGTGCCAGTAGTCCATCACCCGGGACAGGATCTGAAAAACTGTTTTTT. It codes for CASSPSPGTGSEKLFF.

The chain carries TRBV7-8 and TRBJ1-1; D not resolved. The germline V and J ends were trimmed by 4 bases and 7 bases, with 10 bases remaining between them. The CDR3 covers 12 residues. The germline V gene encodes CDR1 SGHVS and CDR2 FQNEAQ. CDR3 sequence reads: CASSSFGREAFF. Written as DNA, the CDR3 is TGTGCCAGCAGCTCCTTCGGGCGTGAAGCTTTCTTT.

V usage is TRBV5-4 and J usage is TRBJ2-7; D call uncertain. V was clipped by 0 bases and J by 2 bases, with 9 bases between them. From germline, CDR1 is SGHNT and CDR2 YYREEE (reference sequence). CDR3 size: 14 residues. CDR3 in DNA: TGTGCCAGCAGCTTGGGGGAATCGCCCTACGAGCAGTACTTC. Protein: CASSLGESPYEQYF.

The genes are TRBV5-5 and TRBJ2-7; perhaps TRBD1 as D (6 bases). The CDR3 runs to 15 residues. The ends were cut back, 1 base at V and 2 bases at J, with 13 bases in the middle. Germline lookup yields CDR1 SGHKS and CDR2 YYEKEE (reference sequence). CDR3 coding DNA: TGTGCCAGCAGCTTGAACAGGGCCCCCGCCTACGAGCAGTACTTC. Residues: CASSLNRAPAYEQYF.

This clone appeared a single time. This chain joins TRBV28 and TRBJ2-7; 7 bases map to TRBD1. V shed 2 bases and J 5 bases; nucleotides not matched to a gene: 3. CDR1 is MDHEN, CDR2 SYDVKM, per germline. The length of the CDR3 is 13 residues. The CDR3 loop reads CASSLNRGHEQYF. As DNA, the CDR3 is TGTGCCAGCAGTTTAAACAGGGGCCACGAGCAGTACTTC.

This chain uses TRBV19 with TRBJ1-2, with 11 bases identical to TRBD1. Germline CDR1 is LNHDA and CDR2 is SQIVND (reference sequence). Trimming at V came to 1 base and at J to 4 bases, leaving 8 bases not matched to a gene. This CDR3 has 17 residues. CDR3 DNA sequence: TGTGCCAGTAGTATAGGGACAGGGGGCGACTCCATCTATGGCTACACCTTC. Its protein product is CASSIGTGGDSIYGYTF. Drawing the rest from reference TRBV19 and TRBJ1-2, the complete variable domain is DGGITQSPKYLFRKEGQNVTLSCEQNLNHDAMYWYRQDPGQGLRLIYYSQIVNDFQKGDIAEGYSVSREKKESFPLTVTSAQKNPTAFYLCASSIGTGGDSIYGYTFGSGTRLTVV.

The chain has TRBV9 and TRBJ1-3, with D possibly TRBD1 on 6 matching bases. CDR3 length: 15 amino acids. V dropped 0 bases and J dropped 0 bases, with 7 bases sitting between them. Germline values: CDR1 SGDLS, CDR2 YYNGEE. CDR3 sequence reads: CASSVGGGSGNTIYF. The CDR3 DNA reads TGTGCCAGCAGCGTAGGAGGGGGCTCTGGAAACACCATATATTTT.

A single count supports this clone. The chain carries TRBV11-1 and TRBJ2-5; D perhaps matches TRBD2 (6 bases). Trimming stripped 5 bases from V and 5 bases from J, with 15 bases between. The CDR3 runs to 14 residues. Per germline, CDR1 SGHAT and CDR2 FQDESV (reference sequence). The CDR3 sequence: CASSQGLVGETQYF. The CDR3 region has the DNA TGTGCCAGCAGCCAGGGACTGGTCGGTGAGACCCAGTACTTC.

As DNA, the CDR3 is TGTGCCAGCAGCCGAAATCACTACGAGCAGTACTTC. As protein: CASSRNHYEQYF. V usage is TRBV7-2 and J usage is TRBJ2-7, with unresolved D. CDR3 length: 12 residues. Per germline, CDR1 SGHTA and CDR2 FQGNSA. V was cut by 5 bases and J by 3 bases, with 8 bases left in between.

The J gene is TRBJ2-5, the V gene TRBV10-2; 7 nucleotides match TRBD2. Germline loops: CDR1 WSHSY, CDR2 SAAADI. The junction had 8 bases not matched to a gene; V was cut back by 5 bases and J by 5 bases. This CDR3 has 14 residues. The DNA of the CDR3 is TGCGCCAGCAGTAGGCGGGAGCTCCTCGAGACCCAGTACTTC. This encodes CASSRRELLETQYF.

This chain connects TRBV19 to TRBJ1-2; D might be TRBD1 (5 bases). CDR1 and CDR2 from the germline V gene are LNHDA and SQIVND (reference sequence). The CDR3 length is 15 residues. V lost 4 bases, J lost 0 bases, and 12 bases lay in between. CDR3 residues: CASSTGGAANYGYTF. CDR3 coding DNA: TGTGCCAGTAGTACCGGGGGAGCCGCTAACTATGGCTACACCTTC.

This clone was seen more than once but under ten times. The chain employs TRBV4-2 and TRBJ1-1, with TRBD1 identical over 9 bases. Germline lookup yields CDR1 LGHNA and CDR2 YNFKEQ. V lost 1 base, J lost 3 bases, and 6 bases stayed unmatched. The CDR3 consists of 16 residues. The DNA for the CDR3 is TGTGCCAGCAGCCAAGGGACAGGGGCTGGCGACACTGAAGCTTTCTTT. Its protein product is CASSQGTGAGDTEAFF.

The chain has TRBV10-3 and TRBJ1-5, with D tentatively TRBD1 (6 bases). Germline V lookup: CDR1 ENHRY, CDR2 SYGVKD. CDR3 length: 14 amino acids. V lost 8 bases and J lost 3, with 14 bases in between. Written as DNA, the CDR3 is TGTGCCATCGGGGCAGTGGGACACAATCAGCCCCAGCATTTT. Residues: CAIGAVGHNQPQHF.

This chain links TRBV1 with TRBJ1-1. TRBV1 is a documented pseudogene. The CDR3 totals 17 residues. The CDR3 reads CTSSQVLGGEEATEAFF. Written as DNA, the CDR3 is TGCACCAGCAGCCAAGTTTTGGGAGGGGAGGAGGCCACTGAAGCTTTCTTT.

This clone showed up just once. The DNA of the CDR3 is TGTGCCAGCAGCCCGGAAGGGGTTGGGGAAAAACTGTTTTTT. Amino acids: CASSPEGVGEKLFF. This chain links TRBV28 with TRBJ1-4, with D possibly TRBD1 on 5 matching bases. With 6 bases removed from V and 8 bases from J, the gap between germline ends came to 16 bases. This CDR3 comprises 14 residues. CDR1 is MDHEN, CDR2 SYDVKM, per germline. Using reference TRBV28 and TRBJ1-4 for the parts outside the CDR3, the full variable domain is DVKVTQSSRYLVKRTGEKVFLECVQDMDHENMFWYRQDPGLGLRLIYFSYDVKMKEKGDIPEGYSVSREKKERFSLILESASTNQTSMYLCASSPEGVGEKLFFGSGTQLSVL.

This clone has only a few counts. This sequence joins TRBV6-4 and TRBJ2-2; 8 bases are a match to TRBD2. The V gene's germline CDR1 is MRHNA and CDR2 SNTAGT. CDR3 length equals 14 residues. With V trimmed by 2 bases and J by 4 bases, 0 bases remained unmatched. The CDR3 region is CASSDGTSTGELFF. Here the CDR3 DNA reads TGTGCCAGCAGTGACGGGACTAGCACCGGGGAGCTGTTTTTT.

The rearrangement links TRBV20-1 to TRBJ2-5; D is ambiguous. Trimming removed 4 bases at V and 2 bases at J, with 5 bases between. Germline CDR1 is DFQATT and CDR2 is SNEGSKA (reference sequence). The length of the CDR3 is 11 residues. For the CDR3, the DNA is TGCAGTGCTACGAGACAAGAGACCCAGTACTTC. Translating gives CSATRQETQYF.

J is TRBJ1-5 and V is TRBV6-5, with 8 positions matching TRBD1. CDR3 length: 14 residues. Germline V gives CDR1 MNHEY, CDR2 SVGAGI. The junction had 5 bases not matched to a gene; V was cut back by 6 bases and J by 4 bases. The CDR3 sequence is CASSGDRGNQPQHF. DNA for the CDR3: TGTGCCAGCAGCGGCGACAGGGGAAATCAGCCCCAGCATTTT.

The V and J genes are TRBV5-4 and TRBJ2-3; the D gene is possibly TRBD2 (5 bases). Deletions cut 0 bases from V and 1 base from J, with 12 bases between. The CDR3 has 16 residues. Germline CDR1 SGHNT, CDR2 YYREEE (reference sequence). For the CDR3, the DNA is TGTGCCAGCAGCTTGGGGGAGCGTAGGGGCACAGATACGCAGTATTTT. Its protein product is CASSLGERRGTDTQYF. Drawing the rest from reference TRBV5-4 and TRBJ2-3, the complete variable domain is ETGVTQSPTHLIKTRGQQVTLRCSSQSGHNTVSWYQQALGQGPQFIFQYYREEENGRGNFPPRFSGLQFPNYSSELNVNALELDDSALYLCASSLGERRGTDTQYFGPGTRLTVL.